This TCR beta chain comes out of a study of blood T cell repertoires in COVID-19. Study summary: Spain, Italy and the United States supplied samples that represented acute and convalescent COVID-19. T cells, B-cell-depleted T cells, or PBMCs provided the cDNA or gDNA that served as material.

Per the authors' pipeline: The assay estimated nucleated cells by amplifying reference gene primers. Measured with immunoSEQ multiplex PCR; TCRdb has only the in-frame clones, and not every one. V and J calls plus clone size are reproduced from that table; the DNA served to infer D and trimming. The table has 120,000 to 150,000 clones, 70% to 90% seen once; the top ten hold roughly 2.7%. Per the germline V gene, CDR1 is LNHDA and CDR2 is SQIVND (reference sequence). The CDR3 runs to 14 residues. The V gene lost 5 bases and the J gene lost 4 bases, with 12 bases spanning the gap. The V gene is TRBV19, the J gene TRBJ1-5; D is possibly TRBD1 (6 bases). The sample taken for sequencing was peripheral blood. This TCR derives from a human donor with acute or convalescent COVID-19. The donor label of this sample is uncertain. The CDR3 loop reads CASSGLGANQPQHF. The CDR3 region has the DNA TGTGCCAGTAGTGGGCTGGGGGCGAATCAGCCCCAGCATTTT.